The T cell receptor beta chain described here comes from a study of blood T cells in healthy people across ages. Combining a sample-barcoded 5' primer with a J-beta primer mix, a second PCR ran for roughly 7 to 11 cycles. From the 5' RACE reads, TCRdb called clonotypes with MiXCR, one entry per CDR3 protein. The repertoire holds about 1,800,000 distinct CDR3 sequences, with 28% as singletons. CDR3 length: 15 amino acids. The junction had 7 bases not matched to a gene; V was cut back by 3 bases and J by 4 bases. This rearrangement joins TRBV12-3 or TRBV12-4 to TRBJ1-1; 8 bases match TRBD1. The TCR originated in a woman in her 30s in good health. The sequencing input was blood. The CDR3 loop is CASSFRTGGSTEAFF. CDR3 bases: TGTGCCAGCAGTTTTCGAACAGGGGGGAGCACTGAAGCTTTCTTT.